The next 2 T cell receptor beta chains were all read from a single sample in a study of spatial heterogeneity in lung cancer (dated by TCRdb to about 2019). Receptor amplification or capture employed 5' RACE. Sequencing was carried out with a NextSeq 500. TCRdb cleaned the public reads at Q25 with fastp, built clones with MiXCR and kept in-frame beta chains. Identical CDR3 proteins give one entry, which carries the most common genes and DNA. A total of 72,000 or so distinct CDR3 sequences appear in this sample, about 9.5% of them only once. The ten largest clonotypes hold 1.9% of the sample. This specimen's time point label, per the study, means: blood at routine non-recurrence follow-up after resection. This sample comprised PBMCs, obtained at follow-up. Every receptor here comes from a female donor with early-stage non-small cell lung cancer.

This clonotype has just a few counts. CDR3 loop: CASSLSAGNTIYF. The CDR3 DNA sequence: TGTGCCAGCAGCTTGTCGGCTGGAAACACCATATATTTT. This chain joins TRBV7-9 and TRBJ1-3, with unresolved D. V dropped 3 bases and J dropped 2 bases, with 5 bases sitting between them. The CDR3 covers 13 residues. Germline CDR1 is SEHNR and CDR2 is FQNEAQ (reference sequence). The whole variable domain, remainder taken from reference TRBV7-9 and TRBJ1-3, is DTGVSQNPRHKITKRGQNVTFRCDPISEHNRLYWYRQTLGQGPEFLTYFQNEAQLEKSRLLSDRFSAERPKGSFSTLEIQRTEQGDSAMYLCASSLSAGNTIYFGEGSWLTVV.

This clonotype showed up many times. This rearrangement joins TRBV12-3 or TRBV12-4 to TRBJ2-6; no firm D call. This CDR3 is built from 14 residues. Trimming removed 6 bases at V and 4 bases at J, with 10 bases between. Here the CDR3 DNA reads TGTGCCAGCAGCCCCCGATCCGGGGCCAACGTCCTGACTTTC. Protein: CASSPRSGANVLTF.